The entry below describes one T cell receptor (beta chain). Which antigen it targets is not known. Per-base qualities were not stored, and no clone one base away is much larger. Enrolling through a virtual design, the prospective study's participants ranged in age from roughly 18 to 89 years and lived across 24 United States geographic areas. Cohort assignment in the prospective study relied on participant-reported clinical history from a screening survey and a study questionnaire. Each participant in the prospective study had whole blood, serum and a nasopharyngeal or oropharyngeal swab collected by mobile phlebotomists. Additional blood draws and questionnaires over an approximately two-month period could optionally be provided by prospective study participants. Before DNA extraction, blood samples from the prospective study were shipped at room temperature or frozen. The source of the sample is a study of blood T cell repertoires in COVID-19 (dated by TCRdb to between 2020 and 2021). Context from the whole study: Samples from collaborators originated in the United States, Italy and Spain and spanned both the acute and convalescent phases of COVID-19. The repertoires were made available in a free public database intended to serve as a resource for research on the immune response to SARS-CoV-2. The samples were drawn from the first 160 participants of the ongoing ImmuneRACE study and from under 1,500 subjects provided by 6 global collaborators. The sample metadata nearly always contained a de-identified subject ID, COVID-19 status, age in years and sex. Where available, HLA class I and class II types were obtained from metadata supplied by the sample provider rather than from assay-based typing. The prospective study material was composed of cDNA or gDNA derived from T cells, B-cell-depleted T cells, or PBMCs. Deeply sampled blood TCRbeta repertoires from subjects exposed to, actively infected with, or recovered from COVID-19 were included in the dataset.

The paper as a whole reports these results and caveats: How much clinical and demographic metadata was included differed by source and by participant, and the metadata was provided uncurated.

TCRbeta CDR3 regions were amplified from genomic DNA using the immunoSEQ Assay, a bias-controlled multiplex PCR. As for how the authors treated the data: Within the assay, amplification of reference gene primers was used to estimate how many nucleated cells each sample contained. Sequence reads were collapsed and filtered to measure the absolute abundance of every unique TCRbeta CDR3 rearrangement. For each sample, productive Simpson clonality was calculated as the square root of Simpson's diversity index over productive rearrangements. The source is immuneACCESS, and TCRdb retained only in-frame sequences with V and J called. Part of the clones is not carried over; for the studies checked, unresolved V genes explain less than half of this, and the remainder is unexplained. V, J and clone size were drawn from that table, and D and trimming were deduced from the DNA. A total of over 350,000 clones appear in this sample, 70% to 90% of them only once. About 2% of the sample goes to the ten largest clones.

The receptor's source is a woman between 18 and 30 years old with acute COVID-19. The sample consisted of PBMCs or T cells enriched from blood (not recorded which).

The sequenced DNA is TGTGCCAGCAGTTTTAGGACAGCCACCTATGGCTACACCTTC. Its translation reads: CASSFRTATYGYTF. The rearrangement joined TRBV28 to TRBJ1-2; a tentative D call is TRBD1 (6 bases match). The CDR3 has 14 amino acids, counting the end cysteine and phenylalanine. The sequence is cut down to CDR3 DNA, 42 bases in frame from base 1. Trimming takes 3 bases from V and 4 bases from J, and the germline ends sit 12 bases apart. CDR1 and CDR2 were assigned from the germline V gene as MDHEN and SYDVKM.